This entry lists 11 T cell receptor beta chains sequenced from one sample in a study of beta chain features in type 1 diabetes. Of the isolated RNA, all was reverse transcribed, and so the sequenced material was expressed TCRB transcripts. Profiling relied on immunoSEQ multiplex PCR, and the TCRdb table lists in-frame clones only, not all of them. This table holds roughly 450,000 clones, roughly 11% found once. The sequenced sample consisted of naive CD4+ T cells from blood. The receptors were sampled from a woman younger than 35 in good health.

With respect to this clone: The sample holds other DNA sequences that translate to the same CDR3. DNA for the CDR3: TGTGCCAGCTCAGCTCAAGAGACCCAGTACTTC. Encoded protein: CASSAQETQYF. This chain connects TRBV18 to TRBJ2-5; D gene ambiguous. V was cut by 5 bases and J by 2 bases, with 3 bases left in between. Germline CDR1 reads KGHSH; CDR2 reads LQKENI. CDR3 length: 11 residues. Variable domain in full (rest from reference TRBV18 and TRBJ2-5): NAGVMQNPRHLVRRRGQEARLRCSPMKGHSHVYWYRQLPEEGLKFMVYLQKENIIDESGMPKERFSAEFPKEGPSILRIQQVVRGDSAAYFCASSAQETQYFGPGTRLLVL.

The V gene is TRBV30, the J gene TRBJ1-1; D uncertain. The V end was cut by 2 bases, the J end by 4 bases, with 14 bases between. The germline gives CDR1 GTSNPN, CDR2 SVGIG (reference sequence). The CDR3 loop spans 14 amino acids. The CDR3, as DNA: TGTGCCTGGAGTAGAGGGTTTGACGGCACTGAAGCTTTCTTT. Encoded protein: CAWSRGFDGTEAFF.

This clone was observed a handful of times. The V and J genes are TRBV7-9 and TRBJ2-7; D call uncertain. CDR3 size: 15 residues. Germline lookup yields CDR1 SEHNR and CDR2 FQNEAQ (reference sequence). V was shortened by 5 bases and J by 1 base, with 15 bases between the two germline ends. DNA of the CDR3: TGTGCCAGCAGCCGTTATTTCACAGCATCCTACGAGCAGTACTTC. Protein: CASSRYFTASYEQYF. Looking up the rest from reference TRBV7-9 and TRBJ2-7 gives the full variable domain: DTGVSQNPRHKITKRGQNVTFRCDPISEHNRLYWYRQTLGQGPEFLTYFQNEAQLEKSRLLSDRFSAERPKGSFSTLEIQRTEQGDSAMYLCASSRYFTASYEQYFGPGTRLTVT.

The chain combines TRBV7-2 with TRBJ2-1, with TRBD2 matching 10 bases. The CDR3 consists of 15 residues. Looked up from germline, CDR1 is SGHTA and CDR2 is FQGNSA. The ends lost 1 base at V and 13 bases at J; junction bases unmatched: 10. The CDR3 reads CASSLGLAGATRQFF. CDR3 nucleotides: TGTGCCAGCAGCTTAGGCCTAGCGGGGGCGACTCGACAGTTCTTC.

This rearrangement joins TRBV7-2 to TRBJ1-2, with 7 bases that match TRBD1. Germline values: CDR1 SGHTA, CDR2 FQGNSA. The CDR3 consists of 13 residues. Germline trimming cut 5 bases from V and 7 bases from J; bases unmatched to any gene: 7. This CDR3 is CASSRDRVGGYTF. Written as DNA, the CDR3 is TGTGCCAGCAGCCGAGACAGGGTCGGTGGCTACACCTTC. Full variable domain (rest looked up from reference TRBV7-2 and TRBJ1-2): GAGVSQSPSNKVTEKGKDVELRCDPISGHTALYWYRQSLGQGLEFLIYFQGNSAPDKSGLPSDRFSAERTGGSVSTLTIQRTQQEDSAVYLCASSRDRVGGYTFGSGTRLTVV.

The chain employs TRBV7-6 and TRBJ2-7, with D unresolved. V was cut by 8 bases and J by 2 bases, with 10 bases left in between. The CDR3 has 12 residues. Germline-derived CDR1 and CDR2 are SGHVS and FNYEAQ. CDR3 loop: CASGPTPYEQYF. The DNA for the CDR3 is TGTGCCAGCGGACCGACACCCTACGAGCAGTACTTC.

This chain links TRBV7-2 with TRBJ2-3, with a tentative D call TRBD1 (6 bases). CDR1 and CDR2 (germline): SGHTA, FQGNSA. The CDR3 is 14 residues long. Trimming took 2 bases from V and 11 from J, leaving 17 bases between them. The CDR3 region has the DNA TGTGCCAGCAGCTTACCGTCCCCTCTACAGGGGCAGTATTTT. Translation gives CASSLPSPLQGQYF.

This clone was found a few times. The chain has TRBV2 and TRBJ2-1; a weak D match, TRBD1 (5 bases). There are 16 residues in the CDR3. Germline assignment: CDR1 SNHLY and CDR2 FYNNEI. Trimming pared 6 bases from V and 7 bases from J, leaving 22 bases between. The CDR3 sequence is CASRERRQGGVNEQFF. The CDR3 DNA reads TGTGCCAGCAGGGAGCGAAGGCAGGGTGGAGTAAATGAGCAGTTCTTC.

This chain connects TRBV7-2 to TRBJ2-3; D might be TRBD1 (5 bases). CDR1 SGHTA and CDR2 FQGNSA come from the germline V gene. There are 15 residues in the CDR3. V lost 3 bases to trimming and J lost 2 bases, with 12 bases between them. The CDR3 loop is CASSFWGANTDTQYF. The CDR3 nucleotides read TGTGCCAGCAGCTTTTGGGGCGCAAACACAGATACGCAGTATTTT. The full variable domain, with the rest looked up from reference TRBV7-2 and TRBJ2-3, is GAGVSQSPSNKVTEKGKDVELRCDPISGHTALYWYRQSLGQGLEFLIYFQGNSAPDKSGLPSDRFSAERTGGSVSTLTIQRTQQEDSAVYLCASSFWGANTDTQYFGPGTRLTVL.

The genes are TRBV29-1 and TRBJ2-7; 11 bases align to TRBD2. The V gene end was trimmed by 6 bases and the J gene end by 4 bases; junction bases not matched to a gene: 5. CDR1 is SQVTM, CDR2 ANQGSEA, per germline. The CDR3 has 13 residues. Written as DNA, the CDR3 is TGCAGCGTACTAGCGGGAGCTGGATACGAGCAGTACTTC. This encodes CSVLAGAGYEQYF.

About this clone itself: Other DNA sequences in the same sample also yield this CDR3. The V call is TRBV9, the J call TRBJ2-2; a possible D gene is TRBD1 (5 bases). From germline, CDR1 is SGDLS and CDR2 YYNGEE. The CDR3 is 14 amino acids. The V and J ends lost 0 bases and 6 bases respectively, with 9 bases between them. CDR3 protein: CASSVVSGPGELFF. The CDR3 DNA follows: TGTGCCAGCAGCGTAGTTTCAGGGCCCGGGGAGCTGTTTTTT. The full variable domain, with the rest looked up from reference TRBV9 and TRBJ2-2, is DSGVTQTPKHLITATGQRVTLRCSPRSGDLSVYWYQQSLDQGLQFLIQYYNGEERAKGNILERFSAQQFPDLHSELNLSSLELGDSALYFCASSVVSGPGELFFGEGSRLTVL.